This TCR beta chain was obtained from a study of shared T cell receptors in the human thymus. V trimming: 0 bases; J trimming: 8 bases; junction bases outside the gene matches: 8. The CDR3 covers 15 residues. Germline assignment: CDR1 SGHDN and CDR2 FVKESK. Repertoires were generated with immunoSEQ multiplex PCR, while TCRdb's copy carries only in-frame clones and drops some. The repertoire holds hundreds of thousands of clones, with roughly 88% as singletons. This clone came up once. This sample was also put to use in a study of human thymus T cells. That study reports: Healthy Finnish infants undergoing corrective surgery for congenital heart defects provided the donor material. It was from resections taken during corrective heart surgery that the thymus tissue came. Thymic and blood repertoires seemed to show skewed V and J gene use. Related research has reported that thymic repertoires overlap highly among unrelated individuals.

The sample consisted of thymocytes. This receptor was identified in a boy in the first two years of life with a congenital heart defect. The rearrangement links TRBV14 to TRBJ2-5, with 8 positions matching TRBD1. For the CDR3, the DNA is TGTGCCAGCAGCCAAGATGGGGCAGGGGGCCCAACCCAGTACTTC. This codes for CASSQDGAGGPTQYF.